One sample yielded the 6 T cell receptor beta chains listed below, sequenced in a study of blood T cell repertoires in COVID-19. The data were produced by immunoSEQ multiplex PCR, yet TCRdb's version contains in-frame clones alone and is incomplete. The sample lists approximately 70,000 clones, around 76% occurring once. The sequenced sample consisted of peripheral blood. These receptors all come from a woman older than 75 with acute or convalescent COVID-19.

The chain uses TRBV6-2 or TRBV6-3 and TRBJ1-1; TRBD1 is a possible D gene (5 bases). The germline V gene encodes CDR1 MNHEY and CDR2 SVGEGT. The CDR3 has 13 amino acids. V shed 3 bases and J shed 5 bases, with 10 bases lying between them. In DNA form, the CDR3 reads TGTGCCAGCAGTTATGGGGGGGAGACTGAAGCTTTCTTT. Its protein is CASSYGGETEAFF.

The chain carries TRBV11-2 and TRBJ1-1; D gene uncertain. Germline CDR1 and CDR2: SGHAT and FQNNGV. V was clipped by 3 bases and J by 1 base, with 9 bases between them. This CDR3 is built from 14 residues. The CDR3 here is CASSFLERNTEAFF. The CDR3 bases are TGTGCCAGCAGCTTCCTAGAGAGGAACACTGAAGCTTTCTTT.

The V call is TRBV28, the J call TRBJ2-3; 8 bases line up with TRBD2. V trimming: 4 bases; J trimming: 6 bases; junction bases outside the gene matches: 12. This CDR3 has 16 amino acids. Germline lookup yields CDR1 MDHEN and CDR2 SYDVKM. This CDR3 is CASSSFPAGEGDTQYF. DNA for the CDR3: TGTGCCAGCAGTTCATTCCCAGCGGGAGAAGGGGATACGCAGTATTTT.

This chain connects TRBV27 to TRBJ1-3, with D possibly being TRBD1 (5 bases). The V gene lost 7 bases and the J gene lost 1 base, with 11 bases spanning the gap. Germline V CDR1 and CDR2: MNHEY, SMNVEV (reference sequence). CDR3 length: 14 amino acids. The chain's CDR3 is CASKGLTSGNTIYF. The CDR3 DNA reads as TGTGCCAGCAAGGGACTGACGTCTGGAAACACCATATATTTT.

The rearrangement links TRBV15 to TRBJ2-1; 7 nucleotides match TRBD2. CDR1 is LNHNV and CDR2 is YYDKDF in the germline V gene (reference sequence). The CDR3 spans 16 residues. V was clipped by 0 bases and J by 2 bases; unmatched bases: 4. CDR3 in DNA: TGTGCCACCAGCAGAGATTCGAGCGGGACCTACAATGAGCAGTTCTTC. The encoded protein is CATSRDSSGTYNEQFF.

This clone was seen more than once but under ten times. V usage is TRBV19 and J usage is TRBJ1-1, with 7 nucleotides matching TRBD1. Germline V gene lookup returns CDR1 LNHDA and CDR2 SQIVND (reference sequence). After removal of 6 bases from V and 1 base from J, the junction contained 8 bases not matched to a gene. CDR3 length equals 15 residues. The CDR3 DNA follows: TGTGCCAGTAGGATCAAGACAGGGAGGAACACTGAAGCTTTCTTT. This translates into CASRIKTGRNTEAFF.